A single T cell receptor beta chain is shown here with its context. Trimming left V 2 bases short and J 2 bases short, with 11 bases between. Per germline, CDR1 SGHTA and CDR2 FQGNSA. This CDR3 is 15 amino acids long. TCRdb recomputed calls from the RT-PCR reads with MiXCR, one row per CDR3 protein. The sample lists 650,000 to 800,000 distinct CDR3 sequences, 14% seen once, with 3.6% in the top ten. Sequencing was done on a sample of memory CD4+ T cells from blood. The V call is TRBV7-2, the J call TRBJ2-3; D is undetermined. This TCR was sampled from a female donor in good health, serving as a healthy control. CDR3 residues: CASSLMSSFTDTQYF. CDR3 DNA sequence: TGTGCCAGCAGCTTAATGTCCAGTTTCACAGATACGCAGTATTTT. Full variable domain (remainder filled in from reference TRBV7-2 and TRBJ2-3): GAGVSQSPSNKVTEKGKDVELRCDPISGHTALYWYRQSLGQGLEFLIYFQGNSAPDKSGLPSDRFSAERTGGSVSTLTIQRTQQEDSAVYLCASSLMSSFTDTQYFGPGTRLTVL.